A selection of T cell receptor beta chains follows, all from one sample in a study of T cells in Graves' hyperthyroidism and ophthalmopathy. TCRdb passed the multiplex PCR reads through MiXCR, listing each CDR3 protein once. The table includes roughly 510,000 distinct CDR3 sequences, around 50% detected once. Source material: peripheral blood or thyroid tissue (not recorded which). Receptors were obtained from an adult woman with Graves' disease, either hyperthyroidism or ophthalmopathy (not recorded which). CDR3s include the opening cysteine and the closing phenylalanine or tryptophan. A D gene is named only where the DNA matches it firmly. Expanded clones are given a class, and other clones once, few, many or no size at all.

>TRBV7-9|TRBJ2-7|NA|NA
CASAVQYEQYF
TGTGCCAGCGCGGTACAGTACGAGCAGTACTTC
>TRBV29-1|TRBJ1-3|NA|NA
CSATVGNTIYF
TGCAGCGCAACAGTTGGAAACACCATATATTTT
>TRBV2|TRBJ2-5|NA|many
CASKASARETQYF
TGTGCCAGCAAAGCGTCGGCTCGAGAGACCCAGTACTTC
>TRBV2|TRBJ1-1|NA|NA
CASPSDTEAFF
TGTGCCAGCCCAAGTGACACTGAAGCTTTCTTT
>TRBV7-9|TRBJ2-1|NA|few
CASSRDLYNEQFF
TGTGCCAGCAGTCGGGACCTCTACAATGAGCAGTTCTTC
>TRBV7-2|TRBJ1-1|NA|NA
CASSLGRAFF
TGTGCCAGCAGCTTAGGGAGGGCTTTCTTT
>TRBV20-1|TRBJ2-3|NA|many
CSRRDLTTDTQYF
TGCAGTCGGAGGGACCTGACCACAGATACGCAGTATTTT
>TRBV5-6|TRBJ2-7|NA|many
CASSYRVSPTYEQYF
TGTGCCAGCAGCTACAGGGTATCACCGACCTACGAGCAGTACTTC
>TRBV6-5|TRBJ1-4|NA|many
CASNSGLGEKLFF
TGTGCCAGCAACTCCGGACTGGGTGAAAAACTGTTTTTT
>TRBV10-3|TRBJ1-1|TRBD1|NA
CAIRGGTGKNTEAFF
TGTGCCATCAGGGGCGGGACAGGGAAGAACACTGAAGCTTTCTTT
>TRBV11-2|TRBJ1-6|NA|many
CASSPRGGTYNSPLHF
TGTGCCAGCAGCCCACGGGGTGGTACCTATAATTCACCCCTCCACTTT
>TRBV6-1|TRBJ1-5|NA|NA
CASQSVHSNQPQHF
TGTGCCAGCCAGTCGGTACATAGCAATCAGCCCCAGCATTTT
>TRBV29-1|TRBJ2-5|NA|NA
CSVAGRKGETQYF
TGCAGCGTTGCAGGGAGGAAAGGAGAGACCCAGTACTTC
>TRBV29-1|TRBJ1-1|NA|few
CSDSAGPAFF
TGCAGCGACTCTGCCGGCCCTGCTTTCTTT
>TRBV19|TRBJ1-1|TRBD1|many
CASSIGQGVNTEAFF
TGTGCCAGTAGTATAGGACAGGGCGTGAACACTGAAGCTTTCTTT
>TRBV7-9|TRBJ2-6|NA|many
CANEGTASGANVLTF
TGTGCCAACGAGGGGACGGCCTCTGGGGCCAACGTCCTGACTTTC
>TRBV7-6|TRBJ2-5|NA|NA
CASSLGPRWAQYF
TGTGCCAGCAGCTTAGGCCCGAGGTGGGCCCAGTACTTC
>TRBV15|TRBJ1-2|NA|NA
CATSRDQQTGYTF
TGTGCCACCAGCAGAGATCAGCAAACTGGCTACACCTTC
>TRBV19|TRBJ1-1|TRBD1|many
CASTKRDSRTEAFF
TGTGCCAGTACCAAACGGGACAGCAGGACTGAAGCTTTCTTT
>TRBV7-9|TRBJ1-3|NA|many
CASSFQGGLSSGNTIYF
TGTGCCAGCAGCTTCCAAGGAGGGCTTAGCTCTGGAAACACCATATATTTT
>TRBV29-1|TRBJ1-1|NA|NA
CSVSPLPNTEAFF
TGCAGCGTTTCGCCCCTCCCTAACACTGAAGCTTTCTTT
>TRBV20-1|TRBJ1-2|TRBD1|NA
CSATQGGSGDDGYTF
TGCAGTGCTACCCAGGGGGGCTCCGGGGACGATGGCTACACCTTC
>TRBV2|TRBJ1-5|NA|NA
CASSARRARALGQPQHF
TGTGCCAGCAGTGCTAGAAGGGCCAGGGCCCTTGGTCAGCCCCAGCATTTT
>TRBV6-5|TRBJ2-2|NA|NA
CASSYVGPTAYTGELFF
TGTGCCAGCAGTTACGTCGGCCCGACGGCCTACACCGGGGAGCTGTTTTTT
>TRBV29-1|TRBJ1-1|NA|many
CSVEESRTKPGAFF
TGCAGCGTTGAAGAATCTAGGACTAAACCGGGAGCTTTCTTT
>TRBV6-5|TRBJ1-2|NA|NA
CASSSRQETNYGYTF
TGTGCCAGCAGTAGCCGACAAGAAACTAACTATGGCTACACCTTC
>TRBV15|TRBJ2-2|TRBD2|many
CATSRDREGTGELFF
TGTGCCACCAGCAGAGACAGGGAGGGCACCGGGGAGCTGTTTTTT
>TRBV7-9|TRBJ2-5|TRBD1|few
CASSNRGVQETQYF
TGTGCCAGCTCCAACAGGGGCGTCCAAGAGACCCAGTACTTC
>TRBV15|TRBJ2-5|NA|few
CATSGIREIQETQYF
TGTGCCACCAGCGGGATCCGGGAGATACAAGAGACCCAGTACTTC
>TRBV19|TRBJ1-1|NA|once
CASSQLGTMNTEAFF
TGTGCCAGTAGTCAGCTCGGTACGATGAACACTGAAGCTTTCTTT
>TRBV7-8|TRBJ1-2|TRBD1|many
CASSSRTGGTAGGYTF
TGTGCCAGCAGCTCCCGGACAGGGGGTACCGCTGGCGGCTACACCTTC
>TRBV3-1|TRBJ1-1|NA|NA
CASSLSGSGTEAFF
TGTGCCAGCAGCCTCTCGGGGTCTGGGACTGAAGCTTTCTTT
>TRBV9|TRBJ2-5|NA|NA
CASRGSGKETQYF
TGTGCCAGCAGGGGTAGCGGAAAAGAGACCCAGTACTTC
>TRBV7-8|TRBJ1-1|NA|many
CASSRYMNTEAFF
TGTGCCAGCAGCCGCTACATGAACACTGAAGCTTTCTTT
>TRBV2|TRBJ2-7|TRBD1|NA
CASSAPSRTGIVRNEQYF
TGTGCCAGCAGTGCCCCGAGTCGGACAGGGATAGTAAGGAACGAGCAGTACTTC
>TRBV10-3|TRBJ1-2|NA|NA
CAIGDAPRYYGYTF
TGTGCCATCGGTGACGCACCGCGGTACTATGGCTACACCTTC
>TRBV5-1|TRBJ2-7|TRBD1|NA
CASSLASDRDRYYEQYF
TGTGCCAGCAGCTTAGCTTCGGACAGGGACAGATACTACGAGCAGTACTTC
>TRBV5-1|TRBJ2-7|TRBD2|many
CASSLGSSGREQYF
TGCGCCAGCAGCTTGGGGAGTAGCGGGAGGGAGCAGTACTTC
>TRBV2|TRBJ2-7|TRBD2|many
CASRGASGSTYEQYF
TGTGCCAGCAGAGGCGCTAGCGGGAGTACATACGAGCAGTACTTC
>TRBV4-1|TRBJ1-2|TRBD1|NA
CASSPARTGLYGYTF
TGCGCCAGCAGCCCCGCCCGGACAGGACTCTATGGCTACACCTTC
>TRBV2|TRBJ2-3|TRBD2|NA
CASNPERGTQYF
TGTGCCAGCAATCCGGAGCGGGGTACGCAGTATTTT
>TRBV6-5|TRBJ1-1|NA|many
CASSYSGTLSRDKAFF
TGTGCCAGCAGTTACTCAGGGACCCTCAGCCGGGACAAAGCTTTCTTT
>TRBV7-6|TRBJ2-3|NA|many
CASSFRWGGTDTQYF
TGTGCCAGCAGCTTTAGGTGGGGGGGCACAGATACGCAGTATTTT
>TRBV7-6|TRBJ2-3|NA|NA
CASSPRAGVEEDTQYF
TGTGCCAGCAGCCCAAGAGCAGGGGTGGAGGAAGATACGCAGTATTTT
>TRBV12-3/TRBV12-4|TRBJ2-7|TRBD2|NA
CASSSSGLSGRVLQYF
TGTGCCAGCAGTTCGTCGGGTTTGAGCGGGAGGGTCCTGCAGTACTTC
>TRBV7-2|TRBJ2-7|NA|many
CASSLARMSYEQYF
TGTGCCAGCAGCTTAGCCCGGATGTCCTACGAGCAGTACTTC
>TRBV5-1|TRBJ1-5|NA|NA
CASSVRTLQETQHF
TGCGCCAGCAGCGTACGGACGCTCCAAGAGACCCAGCATTTT
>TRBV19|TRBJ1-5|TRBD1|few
CASSIRDRHNQPQHF
TGTGCCAGTAGTATCCGGGACAGGCACAATCAGCCCCAGCATTTT
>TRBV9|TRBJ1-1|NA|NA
CASGPQSGTEAFF
TGTGCCAGTGGGCCTCAGTCTGGCACTGAAGCTTTCTTT
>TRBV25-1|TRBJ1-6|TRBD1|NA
CASSGGTENNSPLHF
TGTGCCAGCAGCGGCGGGACAGAAAATAATTCACCCCTCCACTTT
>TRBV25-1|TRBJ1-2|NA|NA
CAGSEWWSGYTF
TGTGCCGGCAGTGAATGGTGGTCTGGCTACACCTTC
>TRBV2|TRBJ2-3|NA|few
CASSPGAGGTDTQYF
TGTGCCAGCAGTCCAGGGGCGGGGGGCACAGATACGCAGTATTTT
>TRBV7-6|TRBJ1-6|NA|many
CASSLYDWDNSPLHF
TGTGCCAGCAGCCTTTACGACTGGGATAATTCACCCCTCCACTTT
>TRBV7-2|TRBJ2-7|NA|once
CASSLNGMGDEQYF
TGTGCCAGCAGCTTAAACGGGATGGGGGACGAGCAGTACTTC
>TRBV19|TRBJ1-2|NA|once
CASNLGSRDGNGYTF
TGTGCCAGTAACCTCGGATCCCGGGACGGTAATGGCTACACCTTC
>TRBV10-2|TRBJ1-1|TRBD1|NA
CASSEFDRGGEAFF
TGCGCCAGCAGTGAATTCGACAGGGGTGGTGAAGCTTTCTTT
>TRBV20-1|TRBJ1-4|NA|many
CSAEDSDNEKLFF
TGCAGTGCAGAGGACAGCGATAATGAAAAACTGTTTTTT
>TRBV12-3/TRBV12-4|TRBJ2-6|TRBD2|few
CASSFLSGRASGANVLTF
TGTGCCAGCAGCTTCCTTAGCGGGAGGGCCTCTGGGGCCAACGTCCTGACTTTC
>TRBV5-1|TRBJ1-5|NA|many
CASSLSGQGNQPQHF
TGCGCCAGCAGCTTATCAGGGCAGGGCAATCAGCCCCAGCATTTT
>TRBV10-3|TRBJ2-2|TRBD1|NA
CAIRGQESTGELFF
TGTGCCATCAGGGGACAGGAGAGCACCGGGGAGCTGTTTTTT